This T cell receptor (beta chain) was profiled in a study of T cell responses to AZD1222 COVID-19 vaccine. The protocol was immunoSEQ multiplex PCR, while the TCRdb copy is restricted to in-frame clones and leaves out a portion. The table lists some 140,000 clones, about 86% of them singletons, with 5.5% in the top ten. Study outcomes and limitations: In a largely white British group with more females than males, clonal diversity was possibly underestimated.

This clone turned up a few times. What it binds is not known. The receptor comes from an adult in good health. The material was peripheral blood, obtained on day 0 of MenACWY control vaccination.

The DNA for the CDR3 is TGTGCCACCAGCCCGACTCGGGCCATGACTAGAGGAGATACGCAGTATTTT. It encodes CATSPTRAMTRGDTQYF. V gene TRBV15 combines with J gene TRBJ2-3, with D possibly TRBD2 on 6 matching bases. V lost 5 bases and J lost 5, with 23 bases in between. The length of the CDR3 is 17 residues. The V gene's germline CDR1 is LNHNV and CDR2 YYDKDF (reference sequence).